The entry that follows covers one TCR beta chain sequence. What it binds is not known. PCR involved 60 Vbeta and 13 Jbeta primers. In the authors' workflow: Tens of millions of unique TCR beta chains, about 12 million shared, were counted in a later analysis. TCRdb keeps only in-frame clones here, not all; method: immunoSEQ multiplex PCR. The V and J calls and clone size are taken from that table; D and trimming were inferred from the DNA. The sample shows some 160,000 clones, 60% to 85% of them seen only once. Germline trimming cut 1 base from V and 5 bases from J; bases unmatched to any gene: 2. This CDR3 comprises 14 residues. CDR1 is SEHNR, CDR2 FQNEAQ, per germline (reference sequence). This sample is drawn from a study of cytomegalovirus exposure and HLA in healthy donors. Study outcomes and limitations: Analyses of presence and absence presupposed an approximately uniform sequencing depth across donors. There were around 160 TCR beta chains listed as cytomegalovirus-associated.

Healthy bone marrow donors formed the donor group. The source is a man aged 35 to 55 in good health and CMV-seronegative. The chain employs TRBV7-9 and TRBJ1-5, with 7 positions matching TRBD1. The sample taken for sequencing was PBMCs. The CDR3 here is CASSLGDSYQPQHF. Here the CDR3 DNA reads TGTGCCAGCAGCTTAGGGGACAGCTATCAGCCCCAGCATTTT.